This paragraph reports one T cell receptor beta chain. The antigen is not known. The sample originates from a study of T cells after yellow fever vaccination. The study's findings and limits: In FACS-sorted repertoires, abundant clonotypes from the bulk population could appear as contaminants. In post-booster samples, most primary-vaccination clones reappeared (about 97% CD4, 70% to 90% CD8).

V dropped 3 bases and J dropped 10 bases, with 15 bases sitting between them. Germline V gene lookup returns CDR1 SGHTA and CDR2 FQGNSA. The CDR3 covers 13 residues. TCRdb reanalysed the 5' RACE reads using MiXCR and keeps one entry per CDR3 protein. The sample gives under 550,000 distinct CDR3 sequences, around a fifth of which show up once; roughly 16% is in the top ten. The material was PBMCs, obtained roughly 20 days after the first yellow fever vaccination. This sequence was found in a man aged 18 to 30 who received the YFV17D yellow fever vaccine. The gene calls are TRBV7-2 and TRBJ1-1; D is undetermined. This chain's CDR3 is CASSFSSQSGAFF. The CDR3 DNA sequence: TGTGCCAGCAGCTTCTCGTCCCAGAGTGGAGCTTTCTTT.